This T cell receptor (beta chain) was captured by sequencing in a study of OX40 agonist ivuxolimab in advanced cancers. On the study more broadly: Patients were treated with intravenous ivuxolimab, dosed at 0.01 to 10 mg/kg and infused every 2 weeks. Head and neck, renal cell, melanoma or hepatocellular carcinoma were the cancers that dose-escalation patients had.

Notes on the study in general: CD8+ T cells (on average) carried more expanded clones than CD4+ T cells.

Trimming stripped 7 bases from V and 5 bases from J, with 11 bases between. The germline V gene encodes CDR1 SGHDN and CDR2 FVKESK. CDR3 size: 13 residues. This clone was seen only once. Its specificity is unknown. Generated by immunoSEQ multiplex PCR, the TCRdb table keeps only in-frame clones and is missing some. Among over 75,000 clones listed, around 88% were seen once. The sample here was CD4+ or CD8+ T cells sorted from blood, taken in a trial of the OX40 agonist ivuxolimab. The chain uses TRBV14 and TRBJ2-2; D unresolved. The TCR sequence derives from an adult with an advanced solid tumor such as melanoma, head and neck, liver or kidney cancer. Written as DNA, the CDR3 is TGTGCCAGCAAGGGAATAGGGACCGGGGAGCTGTTTTTT. Translation gives CASKGIGTGELFF.